This T cell receptor (beta chain) appears in the sequencing data of a study of blood T cell repertoires in COVID-19 (dated by TCRdb to 2019 to 2021). About the investigation overall: Samples from collaborators originated in the United States, Italy and Spain and spanned both the acute and convalescent phases of COVID-19. Where HLA class I and class II types were available, the types were taken from metadata supplied by the sample provider, not from assay-based typing. A de-identified subject ID, COVID-19 status, age in years and sex were almost always included in the sample metadata. The samples were drawn from two sources: the first 160 participants of the ongoing ImmuneRACE study, and 1,254 subjects contributed by 6 global collaborators. The repertoires were released in a freely available public database meant as a resource for research on the immune response to SARS-CoV-2. The prospective study material was composed of cDNA or gDNA derived from T cells, B-cell-depleted T cells, or PBMCs. The dataset comprised deeply sampled blood TCRbeta repertoires from subjects exposed to, actively infected with, or recovered from COVID-19.

The collaborating institutions used their own protocols to collect whole blood in K2EDTA tubes. For TCRbeta analysis, collaborators shipped samples as frozen whole blood, isolated PBMCs, or DNA extracted from either of those sample types. Findings and caveats that apply to the study as a whole: The amount of clinical and demographic metadata varied by source and participant and was provided uncurated.

The immunoSEQ Assay, a bias-controlled multiplex PCR, was used to amplify TCRbeta CDR3 regions from genomic DNA. On the study's bioinformatics: The number of nucleated cells in each sample was estimated from the amplification of reference gene primers within the assay. To quantify the absolute abundance of each unique TCRbeta CDR3 rearrangement, sequence reads were collapsed and filtered. For each sample, productive Simpson clonality was calculated as the square root of Simpson's diversity index over productive rearrangements. TCRdb took this table from immuneACCESS and kept in-frame rearrangements with V and J called. Such tables lack part of the clones; where checked against another copy, unresolved V genes explain under half of the gap, and the rest is unexplained. Clonal size and the V and J genes are those of that table, whereas D and trimming came from the DNA. The sample table lists 84,000 or so clones, about 83% of them with a count of one. Roughly 29% of the sample is held by the ten biggest clonotypes.

This clone was seen only a few times. The specificity of this receptor is unknown. Base quality data are lacking; no much larger clone is found one base away. The germline V gene sets CDR1 to LGHNA and CDR2 to YNFKEQ. Trimming removed 1 base from V and 8 bases from J; the gene matches leave 6 bases unexplained. The CDR3, from cysteine to phenylalanine, totals 15 residues. Solely the CDR3 DNA is kept, with 45 bases framed from the first base. The source of this sequence is a woman aged 80 or over with acute or convalescent COVID-19. The specimen was peripheral blood. Rearrangement joined TRBV4-2 to TRBJ2-1, and TRBD2 aligns with 9 junction nucleotides. The sequenced DNA is TGTGCCAGCAGCCAAGTGTCTAGCGGGACAGATGAGCAGTTCTTC. This encodes CASSQVSSGTDEQFF.